Listed below are T cell receptor beta chains from one sample, sequenced in a study of PD-1 blockade in classical Hodgkin lymphoma. Method: immunoSEQ multiplex PCR; TCRdb's copy keeps in-frame clones and lacks some. The table includes more than 140,000 clones, 78% detected once. Sequencing was performed on peripheral blood mononuclear cells (PBMCs), taken before the second cycle of nivolumab. These receptors were taken from a human donor with classical Hodgkin lymphoma. CDR3s include the opening cysteine and the closing phenylalanine or tryptophan. A D gene is named only where the DNA matches it firmly. Clone size is shown for a subset of rows, as once, few, many or a class of expanded clone.

d_call clone_size j_call cdr3_length v_call cdr3_aa cdr3_nt
TRBD1 - TRBJ2-1 14 TRBV5-8 CASSTGQAYNEQFF TGTGCCAGCAGCACGGGACAGGCGTACAATGAGCAGTTCTTC
- - TRBJ1-1 14 TRBV7-3 CASSLTRGNTEAFF TGTGCCAGCAGCTTAACCCGGGGGAACACTGAAGCTTTCTTT
- - TRBJ2-1 13 TRBV6-6 CASTPRQGSEQFF TGTGCCAGCACTCCCCGACAAGGTAGTGAGCAGTTCTTC
TRBD2 - TRBJ2-1 18 TRBV28 CASSHSPWTSGSRGEQFF TGTGCCAGCAGCCATTCCCCCTGGACTAGCGGGAGTAGAGGTGAGCAGTTCTTC
TRBD1 - TRBJ1-2 16 TRBV2 CASSGPRQGLSYGYTF TGTGCCAGCAGTGGGCCTAGACAGGGACTCTCCTATGGCTACACCTTC
TRBD1 few TRBJ1-2 14 TRBV6-1 CASRVGQVSGGYTF TGTGCCAGCAGAGTGGGACAGGTCTCGGGTGGCTACACCTTC
- - TRBJ1-1 16 TRBV7-2 CASSLGWDPMNTEAFF TGTGCCAGCAGCTTAGGCTGGGACCCCATGAACACTGAAGCTTTCTTT
- - TRBJ1-5 17 TRBV19 CASSIPGTLYSNQPQHF TGTGCCAGTAGTATACCCGGGACACTCTATAGCAATCAGCCCCAGCATTTT
- - TRBJ2-1 12 TRBV30 CAWSVTVFEQFF TGTGCCTGGAGTGTAACGGTGTTTGAGCAGTTCTTC
- - TRBJ2-7 12 TRBV7-9 CASSSSSYEQYF TGTGCCAGCAGCTCCAGCAGCTACGAGCAGTACTTC
- - TRBJ1-3 17 TRBV4-1 CASSQDPKRAWGNTIYF TGCGCCAGCAGCCAAGATCCGAAGAGGGCTTGGGGAAACACCATATATTTT
TRBD1 many TRBJ2-2 17 TRBV7-3 CASSPGSGTGETGELFF TGTGCCAGCAGCCCGGGCTCCGGGACAGGGGAAACCGGGGAGCTGTTTTTT
- once TRBJ2-3 13 TRBV11-2 CASSPRRADTQYF TGTGCCAGCAGCCCCCGGAGGGCGGATACGCAGTATTTT
- - TRBJ2-7 12 TRBV18 CASSPEPGVPLF TGTGCCAGCTCACCAGAACCAGGGGTCCCTCTCTTC
- - TRBJ1-2 13 TRBV18 CASSPAEGYGYTF TGTGCCAGCTCACCAGCGGAGGGTTATGGCTACACCTTC
- - TRBJ2-7 14 TRBV7-6 CASSFSAGPGEQYF TGTGCCAGCAGCTTCAGTGCCGGTCCCGGCGAGCAGTACTTC
- few TRBJ1-1 15 TRBV6-5 CASSYLGWRDTEAFF TGTGCCAGCAGTTACCTTGGTTGGAGGGACACTGAAGCTTTCTTT
TRBD1 - TRBJ1-5 14 TRBV10-3 CAIWGTGDNQPQHF TGTGCCATCTGGGGGACAGGGGATAATCAGCCCCAGCATTTT
- - TRBJ1-6 13 TRBV10-3 CAISETYNSPLHF TGTGCCATCAGTGAAACCTATAATTCACCCCTCCACTTT
TRBD2 - TRBJ2-5 15 TRBV5-4 CASSFLAGGFETQYF TGTGCCAGCAGCTTTTTAGCGGGGGGGTTTGAGACCCAGTACTTC
- once TRBJ2-1 16 TRBV28 CASIPGHRFPYNEQFF TGTGCCAGCATTCCGGGACACCGATTTCCTTACAATGAGCAGTTCTTC